Described below is a single TCR beta chain sequence and its context. The data belong to a study of preoperative IRX-2 immunotherapy in early breast cancer. Clones were read by immunoSEQ multiplex PCR, and TCRdb kept only the in-frame ones, dropping some. Found here are about 23,000 clones, 80% to 90% of them singletons; the top ten hold roughly 9%. The treatment is: preoperative locoregional IRX-2 cytokine immunotherapy. Patients received preoperative, locoregional IRX-2 cytokine immunotherapy in a phase Ib study. The material was tumor tissue, obtained after IRX-2 immunotherapy. The source is a human donor with breast cancer.

The CDR3 is CASRRTVNTGELFF. CDR3 in DNA: TGTGCCAGCAGGAGGACAGTGAACACCGGGGAGCTGTTTTTT. V usage is TRBV2 and J usage is TRBJ2-2; D is perhaps TRBD1 (6 bases). The germline V gene has CDR1 SNHLY and CDR2 FYNNEI. Trimming cost V 6 bases and J 1 base, with 9 bases left between them. This CDR3 contains 14 residues.